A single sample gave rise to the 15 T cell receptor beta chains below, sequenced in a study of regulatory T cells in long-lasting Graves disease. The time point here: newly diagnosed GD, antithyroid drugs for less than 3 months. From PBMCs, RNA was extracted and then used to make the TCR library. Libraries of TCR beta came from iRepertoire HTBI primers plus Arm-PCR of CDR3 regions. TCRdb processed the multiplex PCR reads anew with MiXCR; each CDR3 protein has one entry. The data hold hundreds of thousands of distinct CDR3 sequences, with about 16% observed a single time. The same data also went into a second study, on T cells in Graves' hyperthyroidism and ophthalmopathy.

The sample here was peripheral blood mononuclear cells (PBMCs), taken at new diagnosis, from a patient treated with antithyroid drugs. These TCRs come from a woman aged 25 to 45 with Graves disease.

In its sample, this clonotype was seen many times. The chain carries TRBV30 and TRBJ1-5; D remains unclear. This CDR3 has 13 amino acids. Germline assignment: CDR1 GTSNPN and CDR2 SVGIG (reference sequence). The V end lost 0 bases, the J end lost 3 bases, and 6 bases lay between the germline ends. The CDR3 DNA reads TGTGCCTGGAGTGTACGTAACAATCAGCCCCAGCATTTT. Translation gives CAWSVRNNQPQHF.

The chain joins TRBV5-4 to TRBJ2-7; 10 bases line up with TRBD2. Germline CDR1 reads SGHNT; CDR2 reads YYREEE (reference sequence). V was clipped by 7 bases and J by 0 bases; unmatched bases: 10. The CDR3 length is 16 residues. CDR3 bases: TGTGCCAGCCGAAAGCGGGAGGGGTCCGCCTCCTACGAGCAGTACTTC. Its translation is CASRKREGSASYEQYF.

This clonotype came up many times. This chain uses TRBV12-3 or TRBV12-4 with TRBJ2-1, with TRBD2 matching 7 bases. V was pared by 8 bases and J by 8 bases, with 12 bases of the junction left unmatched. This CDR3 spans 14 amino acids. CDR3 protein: CASGLAGVVDEQFF. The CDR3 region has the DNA TGTGCCAGCGGGCTCGCGGGAGTAGTCGATGAGCAGTTCTTC.

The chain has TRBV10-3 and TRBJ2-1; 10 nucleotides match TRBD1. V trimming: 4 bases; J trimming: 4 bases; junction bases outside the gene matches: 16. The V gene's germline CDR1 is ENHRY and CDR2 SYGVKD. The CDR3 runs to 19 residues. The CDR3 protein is CAISGGGQGPPREYNEQFF. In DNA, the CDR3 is TGTGCCATCAGTGGAGGGGGACAGGGGCCGCCGAGGGAGTACAATGAGCAGTTCTTC.

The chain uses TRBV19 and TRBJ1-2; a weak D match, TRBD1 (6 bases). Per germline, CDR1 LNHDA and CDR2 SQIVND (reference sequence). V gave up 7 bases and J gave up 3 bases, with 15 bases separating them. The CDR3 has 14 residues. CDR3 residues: CASTRGASDYGYTF. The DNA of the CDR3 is TGTGCCAGTACGAGGGGGGCTTCGGACTATGGCTACACCTTC.

This CDR3 is CASGGTGLGQPQHF. CDR3 sequence (DNA): TGTGCCAGCGGCGGCACAGGGTTGGGACAGCCCCAGCATTTT. This chain links TRBV6-1 with TRBJ1-5; D might be TRBD1 (6 bases). The CDR3 extends over 14 amino acids. The germline CDR1 and CDR2 sequences are MNHNS and SASEGT. The V end lost 8 bases, the J end lost 7 bases, and 18 bases lay between the germline ends.

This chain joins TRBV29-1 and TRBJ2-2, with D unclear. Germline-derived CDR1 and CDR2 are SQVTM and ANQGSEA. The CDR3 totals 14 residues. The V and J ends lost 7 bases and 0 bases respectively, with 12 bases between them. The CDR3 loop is CSAIPDPNTGELFF. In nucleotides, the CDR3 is TGCAGCGCCATCCCCGACCCGAACACCGGGGAGCTGTTTTTT.

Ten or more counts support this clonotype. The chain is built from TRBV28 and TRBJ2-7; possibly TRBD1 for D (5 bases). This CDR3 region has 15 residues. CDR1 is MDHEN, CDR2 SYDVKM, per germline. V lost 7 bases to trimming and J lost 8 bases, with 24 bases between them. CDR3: CASTGTGPTRSKQYF. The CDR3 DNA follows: TGTGCCAGCACTGGTACAGGCCCAACTCGGTCGAAGCAGTACTTC.

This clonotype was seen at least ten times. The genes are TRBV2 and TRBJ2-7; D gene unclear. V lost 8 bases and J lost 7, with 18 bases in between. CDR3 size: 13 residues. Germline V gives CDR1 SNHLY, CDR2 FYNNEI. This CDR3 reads CASVRANSAEQYF. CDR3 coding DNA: TGTGCCAGCGTTAGGGCTAATTCCGCGGAGCAGTACTTC. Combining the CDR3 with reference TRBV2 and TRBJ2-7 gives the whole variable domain EPEVTQTPSHQVTQMGQEVILRCVPISNHLYFYWYRQILGQKVEFLVSFYNNEISEKSEIFDDQFSVERPDGSNFTLKIRSTKLEDSAMYFCASVRANSAEQYFGPGTRLTVT.

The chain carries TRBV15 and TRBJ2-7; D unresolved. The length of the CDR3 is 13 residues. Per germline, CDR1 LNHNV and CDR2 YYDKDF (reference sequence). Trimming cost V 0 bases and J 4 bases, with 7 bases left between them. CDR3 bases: TGTGCCACCAGCAGAGATAATTTGTACGAGCAGTACTTC. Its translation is CATSRDNLYEQYF.

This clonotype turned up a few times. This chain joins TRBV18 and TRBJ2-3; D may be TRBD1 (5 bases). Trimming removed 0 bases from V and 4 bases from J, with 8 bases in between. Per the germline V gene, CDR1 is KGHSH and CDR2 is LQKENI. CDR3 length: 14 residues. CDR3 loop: CASSPPVRADTQYF. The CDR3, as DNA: TGTGCCAGCTCACCACCGGTCAGGGCAGATACGCAGTATTTT.

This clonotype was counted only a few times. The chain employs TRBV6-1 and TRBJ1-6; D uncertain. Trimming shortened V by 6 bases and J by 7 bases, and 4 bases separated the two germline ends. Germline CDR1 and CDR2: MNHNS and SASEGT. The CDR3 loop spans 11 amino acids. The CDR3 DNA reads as TGTGCCAGCAGACAAAATTCACCCCTCCACTTT. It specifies CASRQNSPLHF.

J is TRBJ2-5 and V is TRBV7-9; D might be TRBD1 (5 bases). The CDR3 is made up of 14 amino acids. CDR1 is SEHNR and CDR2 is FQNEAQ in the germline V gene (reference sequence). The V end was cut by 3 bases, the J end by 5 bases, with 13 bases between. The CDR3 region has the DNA TGTGCCAGCAGCTTGAAGGGGTCAGGGGAGACCCAGTACTTC. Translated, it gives CASSLKGSGETQYF.

The CDR3: CSAGLALYTGELFF. DNA of the CDR3: TGCAGCGCTGGCCTGGCGCTTTACACCGGGGAGCTGTTTTTT. V and J are TRBV29-1 and TRBJ2-2; D remains unclear. The V end lost 7 bases, the J end lost 3 bases, and 15 bases lay between the germline ends. Per the germline V gene, CDR1 is SQVTM and CDR2 is ANQGSEA. This CDR3 comprises 14 residues.

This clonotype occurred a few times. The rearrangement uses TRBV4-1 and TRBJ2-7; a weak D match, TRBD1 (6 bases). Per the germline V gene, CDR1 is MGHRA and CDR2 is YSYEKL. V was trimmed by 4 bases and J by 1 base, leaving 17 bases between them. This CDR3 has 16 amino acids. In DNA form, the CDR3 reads TGCGCCAGCAGCCCTCCTCCGGACAGCGCTTCCTACGAGCAGTACTTC. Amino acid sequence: CASSPPPDSASYEQYF.